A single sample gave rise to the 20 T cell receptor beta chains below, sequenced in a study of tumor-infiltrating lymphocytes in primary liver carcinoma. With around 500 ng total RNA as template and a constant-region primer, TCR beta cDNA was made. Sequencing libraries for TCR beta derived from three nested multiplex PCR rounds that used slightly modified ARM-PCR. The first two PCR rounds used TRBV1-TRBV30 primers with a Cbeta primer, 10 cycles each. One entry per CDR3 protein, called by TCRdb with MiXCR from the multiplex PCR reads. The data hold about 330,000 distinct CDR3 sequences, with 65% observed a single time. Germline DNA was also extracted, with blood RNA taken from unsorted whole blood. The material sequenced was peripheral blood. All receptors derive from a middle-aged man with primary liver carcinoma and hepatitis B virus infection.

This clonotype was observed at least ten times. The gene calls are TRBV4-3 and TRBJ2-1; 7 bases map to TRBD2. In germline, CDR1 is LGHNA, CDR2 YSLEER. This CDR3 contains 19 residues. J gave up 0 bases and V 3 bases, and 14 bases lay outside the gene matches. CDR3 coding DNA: TGCGCCAGCAGCCAGCGAGCCTTCCTACGCGGGAGCTCCTACAATGAGCAGTTCTTC. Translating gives CASSQRAFLRGSSYNEQFF.

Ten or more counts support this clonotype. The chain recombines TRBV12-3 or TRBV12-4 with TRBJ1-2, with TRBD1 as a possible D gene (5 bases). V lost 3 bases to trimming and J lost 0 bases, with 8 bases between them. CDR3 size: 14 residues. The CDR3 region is CASSLGGTNYGYTF. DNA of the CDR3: TGTGCCAGCAGTTTGGGGGGGACTAACTATGGCTACACCTTC.

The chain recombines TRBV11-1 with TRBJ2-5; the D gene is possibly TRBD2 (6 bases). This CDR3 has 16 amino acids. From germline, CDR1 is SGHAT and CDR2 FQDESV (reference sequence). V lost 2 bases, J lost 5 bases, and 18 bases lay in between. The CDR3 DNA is TGTGCCAGCAGCTTACGGGTAGCGGCCTTTCGGGAGACCCAGTACTTC. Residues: CASSLRVAAFRETQYF.

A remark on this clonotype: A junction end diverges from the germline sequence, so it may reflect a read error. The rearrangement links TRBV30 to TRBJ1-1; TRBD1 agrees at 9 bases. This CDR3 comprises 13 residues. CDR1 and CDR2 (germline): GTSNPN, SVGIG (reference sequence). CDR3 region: CARRGQGNTEAFF. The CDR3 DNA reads TGTGCCAGGAGGGGACAGGGTAACACTGAAGCTTTCTTT.

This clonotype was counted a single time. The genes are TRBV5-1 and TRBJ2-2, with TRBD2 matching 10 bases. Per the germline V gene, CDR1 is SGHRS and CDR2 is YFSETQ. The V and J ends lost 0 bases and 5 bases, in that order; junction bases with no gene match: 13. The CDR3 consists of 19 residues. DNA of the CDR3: TGCGCCAGCAGCTTGGAAGGCACGACTAGCGGGTCTCGGACCGGGGAGCTGTTTTTT. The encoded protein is CASSLEGTTSGSRTGELFF.

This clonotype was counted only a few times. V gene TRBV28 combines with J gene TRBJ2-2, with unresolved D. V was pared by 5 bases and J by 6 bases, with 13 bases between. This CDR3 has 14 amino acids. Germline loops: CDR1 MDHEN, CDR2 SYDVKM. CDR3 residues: CASSLPRVSGELFF. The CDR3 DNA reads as TGTGCCAGCAGTCTCCCCAGAGTTTCCGGGGAGCTGTTTTTT.

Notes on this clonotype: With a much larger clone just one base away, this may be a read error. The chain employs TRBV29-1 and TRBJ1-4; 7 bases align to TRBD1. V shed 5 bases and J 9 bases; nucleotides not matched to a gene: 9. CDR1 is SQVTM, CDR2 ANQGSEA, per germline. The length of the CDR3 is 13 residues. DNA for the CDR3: TGCAGCGTTTCGGTACAGGGGTATAAAAAACTGTTTTTT. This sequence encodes CSVSVQGYKKLFF. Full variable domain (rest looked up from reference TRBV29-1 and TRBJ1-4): SAVISQKPSRDICQRGTSLTIQCQVDSQVTMMFWYRQQPGQSLTLIATANQGSEATYESGFVIDKFPISRPNLTFSTLTVSNMSPEDSSIYLCSVSVQGYKKLFFGSGTQLSVL.

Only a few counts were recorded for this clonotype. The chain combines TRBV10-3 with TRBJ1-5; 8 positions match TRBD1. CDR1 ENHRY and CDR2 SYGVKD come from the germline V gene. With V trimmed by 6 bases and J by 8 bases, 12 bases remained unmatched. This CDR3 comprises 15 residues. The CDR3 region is CAIRATGASVEPQHF. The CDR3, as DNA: TGTGCCATCAGGGCGACAGGGGCCTCGGTGGAGCCCCAGCATTTT.

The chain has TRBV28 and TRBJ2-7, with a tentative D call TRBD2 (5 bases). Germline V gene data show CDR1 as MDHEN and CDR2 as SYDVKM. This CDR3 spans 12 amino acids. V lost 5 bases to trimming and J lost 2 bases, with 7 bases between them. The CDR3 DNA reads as TGTGCCAGCAGTAGCGGACCCTACGAGCAGTACTTC. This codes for CASSSGPYEQYF.

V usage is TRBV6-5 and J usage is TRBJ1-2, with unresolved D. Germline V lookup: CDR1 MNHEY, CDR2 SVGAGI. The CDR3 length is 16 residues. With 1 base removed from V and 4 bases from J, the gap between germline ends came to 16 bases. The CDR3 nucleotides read TGTGCCAGCAGTTACTTAACCTCGACCGCGGCCTATGGCTACACCTTC. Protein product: CASSYLTSTAAYGYTF.

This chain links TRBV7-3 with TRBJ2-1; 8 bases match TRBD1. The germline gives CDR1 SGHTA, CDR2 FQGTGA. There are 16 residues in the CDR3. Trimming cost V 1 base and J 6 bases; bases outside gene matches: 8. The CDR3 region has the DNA TGTGCCAGCAGCTTAAGTCCAGGGGGCGCCGTCAATGAGCAGTTCTTC. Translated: CASSLSPGGAVNEQFF.

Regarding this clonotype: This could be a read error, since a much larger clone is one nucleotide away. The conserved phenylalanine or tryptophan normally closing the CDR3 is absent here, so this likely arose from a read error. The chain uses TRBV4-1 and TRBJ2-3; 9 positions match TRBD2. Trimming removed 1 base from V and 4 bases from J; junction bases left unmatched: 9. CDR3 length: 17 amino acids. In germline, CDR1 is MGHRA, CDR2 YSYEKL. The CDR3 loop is CASSQGVSGSWADTQYS. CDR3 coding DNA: TGCGCCAGCAGCCAAGGTGTTAGCGGGAGTTGGGCAGATACGCAGTATTCT.

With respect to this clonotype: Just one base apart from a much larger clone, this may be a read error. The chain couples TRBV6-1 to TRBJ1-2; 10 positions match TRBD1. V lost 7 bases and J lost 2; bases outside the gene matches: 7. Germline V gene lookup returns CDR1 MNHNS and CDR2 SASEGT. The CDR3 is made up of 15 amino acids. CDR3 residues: CASMDGQGVNYGYTF. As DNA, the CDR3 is TGTGCCAGCATGGATGGACAGGGGGTAAACTATGGCTACACCTTC.

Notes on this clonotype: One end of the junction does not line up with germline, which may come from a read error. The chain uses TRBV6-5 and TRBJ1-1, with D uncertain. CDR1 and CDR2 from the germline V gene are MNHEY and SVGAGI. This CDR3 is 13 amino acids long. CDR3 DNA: TGTGCCGGCAGTTACTCAAGGAACACTGAAGCTTTCTTT. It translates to CAGSYSRNTEAFF.

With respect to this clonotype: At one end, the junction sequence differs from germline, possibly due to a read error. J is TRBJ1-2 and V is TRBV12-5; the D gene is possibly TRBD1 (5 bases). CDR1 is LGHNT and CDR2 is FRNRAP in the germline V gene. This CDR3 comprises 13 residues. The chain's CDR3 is CASSFRVGYAYTF. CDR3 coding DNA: TGTGCCAGCAGTTTCAGGGTTGGGTATGCCTACACCTTC.

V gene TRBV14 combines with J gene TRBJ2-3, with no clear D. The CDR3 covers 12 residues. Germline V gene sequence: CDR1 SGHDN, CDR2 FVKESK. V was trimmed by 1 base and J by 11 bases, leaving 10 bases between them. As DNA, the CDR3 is TGTGCCAGCAGCCAAGGAGCCTGGGGGCAGTATTTT. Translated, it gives CASSQGAWGQYF.

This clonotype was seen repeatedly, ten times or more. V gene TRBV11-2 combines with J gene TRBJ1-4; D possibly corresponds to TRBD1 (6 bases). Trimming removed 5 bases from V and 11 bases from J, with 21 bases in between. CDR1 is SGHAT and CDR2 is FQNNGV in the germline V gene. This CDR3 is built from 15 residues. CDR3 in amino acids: CASSRAGGARAKLFF. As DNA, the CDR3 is TGTGCCAGCAGCCGGGCGGGGGGGGCGAGAGCCAAACTGTTTTTT.

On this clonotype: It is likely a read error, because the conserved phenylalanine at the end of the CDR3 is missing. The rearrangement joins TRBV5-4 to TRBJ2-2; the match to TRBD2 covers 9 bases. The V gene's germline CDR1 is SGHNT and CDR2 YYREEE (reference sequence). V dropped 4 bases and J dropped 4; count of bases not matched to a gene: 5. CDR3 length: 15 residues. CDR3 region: CASSISGRGTGELFL. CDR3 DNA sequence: TGTGCCAGCAGCATTAGCGGGAGAGGCACCGGGGAGCTGTTTCTT.

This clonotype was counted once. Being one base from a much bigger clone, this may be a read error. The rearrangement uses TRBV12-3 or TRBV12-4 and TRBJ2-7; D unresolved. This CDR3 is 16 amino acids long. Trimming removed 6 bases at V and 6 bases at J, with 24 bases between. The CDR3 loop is CASSLQQTYWVGEQYF. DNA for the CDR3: TGTGCCAGCAGCCTACAACAAACATATTGGGTGGGCGAGCAGTACTTC.

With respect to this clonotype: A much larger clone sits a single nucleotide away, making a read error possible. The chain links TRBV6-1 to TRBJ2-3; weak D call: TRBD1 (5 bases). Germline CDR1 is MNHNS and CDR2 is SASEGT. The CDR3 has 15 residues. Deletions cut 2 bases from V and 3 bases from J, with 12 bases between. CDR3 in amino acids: CASSELGLGTDTQYF. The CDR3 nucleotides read TGTGCCAGCAGTGAACTGGGGCTGGGGACAGATACGCAGTATTTT.